This TCR beta chain was captured by sequencing in a study of blood T cell repertoires in COVID-19. Study-level background: Some COVID-19 samples were acute and others convalescent; all came from the United States, Italy and Spain. Sources were T cells, B-cell-depleted T cells, or PBMCs; the material itself was cDNA or gDNA.

CDR3 length: 17 amino acids. Germline V lookup: CDR1 ENHRY, CDR2 SYGVKD. With V trimmed by 9 bases and J by 0 bases, 5 bases remained unmatched. Authors' analysis steps: Quantification of nucleated cells was approximated via reference gene primer amplification. TCRdb keeps only in-frame clones here, not all; method: immunoSEQ multiplex PCR. V, J and clone size were drawn from that table, and D and trimming were deduced from the DNA. Of 75,000 to 100,000 clones in the sample, 70% to 90% were seen once. V usage is TRBV10-3 and J usage is TRBJ2-2, with 15 bases aligning to TRBD2. Material for sequencing was peripheral blood. The source is a man aged 65 to 79 with acute or convalescent COVID-19. CDR3 sequence (DNA): TGTGCCATTGGGACTAGCGGGGGGACCTCGAACACCGGGGAGCTGTTTTTT. Its translation: CAIGTSGGTSNTGELFF.